This entry lists 24 T cell receptor beta chains sequenced from one sample in a study of shared clonotypes between healthy human individuals. In the naive CD8 group, cells lacked CD45RO and were positively selected for CCR7, so terminally differentiated effector memory CD45RA+ cells were left out. TCRdb's table, derived via immunoSEQ multiplex PCR, lists solely in-frame clones and lacks some. The sample contains over 2,000,000 clones, 90% to 95% of which appear only once. Sample: naive CD8+ T cells from PBMCs. These receptors were obtained from a man between 18 and 29 years old in good health. Some clones in this sample may be carry-over from other donors' samples.

This chain connects TRBV7-8 to TRBJ2-5; perhaps TRBD1 as D (6 bases). The CDR3 loop spans 14 amino acids. The germline gives CDR1 SGHVS, CDR2 FQNEAQ. V was cut by 7 bases and J by 5 bases, with 17 bases left in between. CDR3 sequence reads: CASKIGGPMETQYF. CDR3 DNA: TGTGCCAGCAAGATAGGGGGTCCAATGGAGACCCAGTACTTC.

The chain has TRBV28 and TRBJ1-2; 8 bases align to TRBD1. Losses at the gene ends were 5 bases for V and 4 bases for J; bases not matched to a gene: 6. This CDR3 is built from 14 residues. CDR1 and CDR2 from the germline V gene are MDHEN and SYDVKM. This chain's CDR3 is CASSLQGAIYGYTF. The CDR3 region has the DNA TGTGCCAGCAGTCTCCAGGGGGCGATCTATGGCTACACCTTC.

V is TRBV7-9 and J is TRBJ1-1; 10 bases match TRBD1. The CDR3 totals 14 residues. Germline CDR1 reads SEHNR; CDR2 reads FQNEAQ (reference sequence). J gave up 4 bases and V 9 bases, and 8 bases lay outside the gene matches. CDR3 bases: TGTGCCAGTGGCGGGGACAGGGGAAGCACTGAAGCTTTCTTT. Protein sequence: CASGGDRGSTEAFF.

V and J are TRBV5-1 and TRBJ2-5; D gene uncertain. Germline-derived CDR1 and CDR2 are SGHRS and YFSETQ. The CDR3 is 15 amino acids. Deletions cut 4 bases from V and 3 bases from J, with 16 bases between. The CDR3 reads CASSTLTRTEETQYF. The DNA of the CDR3 is TGCGCCAGCAGCACCTTGACTCGAACCGAAGAGACCCAGTACTTC.

The rearrangement links TRBV5-6 to TRBJ1-4; the D gene is possibly TRBD1 (5 bases). Trimming took 0 bases from V and 0 from J, leaving 9 bases between them. Germline V gives CDR1 SGHDT, CDR2 YYEEEE. CDR3 length: 16 residues. The CDR3 protein is CASSLGGGATNEKLFF. The CDR3 DNA reads as TGTGCCAGCAGCTTGGGCGGGGGAGCAACTAATGAAAAACTGTTTTTT.

V is TRBV29-1 and J is TRBJ2-1; 10 nucleotides line up with TRBD2. The junction had 16 bases not matched to a gene; V was cut back by 6 bases and J by 5 bases. Germline CDR1 is SQVTM and CDR2 is ANQGSEA. This CDR3 comprises 17 residues. The CDR3 sequence: CSVLTRAGGLVNNEQFF. As DNA, the CDR3 is TGCAGCGTGCTGACGCGAGCGGGAGGGCTGGTCAACAATGAGCAGTTCTTC.

The CDR3 DNA is TGTGCCAGTAGTTCGCCTTGGACAGCATATGGCTACACCTTC. This gives the protein CASSSPWTAYGYTF. This chain links TRBV19 with TRBJ1-2, with D possibly being TRBD1 (6 bases). Per germline, CDR1 LNHDA and CDR2 SQIVND (reference sequence). The CDR3 consists of 14 residues. V was shortened by 5 bases and J by 5 bases, with 15 bases between the two germline ends.

This clone occurred once. This rearrangement joins TRBV5-1 to TRBJ2-7; 13 bases fit TRBD2. The V and J ends lost 7 bases and 2 bases, in that order; junction bases with no gene match: 21. From germline, CDR1 is SGHRS and CDR2 YFSETQ. The CDR3 is 20 residues long. CDR3 sequence (DNA): TGCGCCAGCGGCGGGACTAGCGGGACAGGTGGTCTTAATCGTGCCTACGAGCAGTACTTC. Protein product: CASGGTSGTGGLNRAYEQYF.

The chain carries TRBV7-9 and TRBJ2-4; D unclear. The length of the CDR3 is 16 residues. Germline loops: CDR1 SEHNR, CDR2 FQNEAQ (reference sequence). Between the trimmed V and J ends, which lost 5 bases and 0 bases, there was a span of 14 bases. The CDR3 spells CASSHTMTGAKNIQYF. In nucleotides, the CDR3 is TGTGCCAGCAGCCACACCATGACGGGAGCCAAAAACATTCAGTACTTC.

Comments on this clone: Distinct nucleotide sequences in the sample also encode this CDR3. The chain links TRBV7-8 to TRBJ1-1; D not resolved. Per the germline V gene, CDR1 is SGHVS and CDR2 is FQNEAQ. The ends were cut back, 1 base at V and 5 bases at J, with 8 bases in the middle. The CDR3 has 13 residues. The CDR3 here is CASSLGGGTEAFF. The CDR3 DNA sequence: TGTGCCAGCAGCTTAGGGGGAGGTACTGAAGCTTTCTTT.

Details on this clone: Other DNA sequences in the same sample also yield this CDR3. The chain carries TRBV6-5 and TRBJ2-3; 7 bases fit TRBD2. Germline V gene sequence: CDR1 MNHEY, CDR2 SVGAGI. The CDR3 has 15 residues. With V trimmed by 6 bases and J by 1 base, 7 bases remained unmatched. DNA for the CDR3: TGTGCCAGCAGGCCACTAGCGTTACGCACAGATACGCAGTATTTT. Amino acids: CASRPLALRTDTQYF.

The V gene is TRBV4-1, the J gene TRBJ2-5, with D possibly being TRBD2 (5 bases). The V gene lost 3 bases and the J gene lost 7 bases, with 18 bases spanning the gap. The CDR3 is 15 residues long. Germline CDR1 MGHRA, CDR2 YSYEKL. The CDR3 bases are TGCGCCAGCAGCCACCTACAGAGGCCCGCGGGGACCCAGTACTTC. It is translated as CASSHLQRPAGTQYF.

The count of this clone is one. Additional DNA sequences in this sample encode the identical CDR3. The chain recombines TRBV27 with TRBJ2-7, with D tentatively TRBD1 (6 bases). CDR1 is MNHEY and CDR2 is SMNVEV in the germline V gene (reference sequence). Trimming shortened V by 5 bases and J by 6 bases, and 8 bases separated the two germline ends. CDR3 length: 11 amino acids. The DNA of the CDR3 is TGTGCCAGCAGTAAAGGGGGCGAGCAGTACTTC. Encoded protein: CASSKGGEQYF.

In its sample, this clone was seen once. The chain recombines TRBV7-6 with TRBJ2-2, with 9 bases that match TRBD2. The CDR3 runs 17 residues. Germline values: CDR1 SGHVS, CDR2 FNYEAQ. V gave up 1 base and J gave up 4 bases; unmatched junction bases: 7. This chain's CDR3 is CASSLVVAGGPTGELFF. The CDR3 DNA sequence: TGTGCCAGCAGCTTAGTGGTGGCGGGAGGGCCCACCGGGGAGCTGTTTTTT.

This chain connects TRBV7-9 to TRBJ1-1, with 10 bases lining up with TRBD1. This CDR3 region has 17 residues. In germline, CDR1 is SEHNR, CDR2 FQNEAQ (reference sequence). J lost 1 base, V lost 5 bases, and 10 bases had no gene match. Written as DNA, the CDR3 is TGTGCCAGCAGCAGACGGGACAGGGGATATCGGAACACTGAAGCTTTCTTT. It yields the protein CASSRRDRGYRNTEAFF.

The chain joins TRBV11-2 to TRBJ2-7, with D possibly being TRBD1 (5 bases). CDR3 length: 13 residues. Germline V gene data show CDR1 as SGHAT and CDR2 as FQNNGV. V gave up 8 bases and J gave up 4 bases, with 15 bases separating them. The CDR3 is CASSWTLTYEQYF. CDR3 nucleotides: TGTGCCAGCTCGTGGACACTTACTTACGAGCAGTACTTC. Variable domain in full (rest from reference TRBV11-2 and TRBJ2-7): EAGVAQSPRYKIIEKRQSVAFWCNPISGHATLYWYQQILGQGPKLLIQFQNNGVVDDSQLPKDRFSAERLKGVDSTLKIQPAKLEDSAVYLCASSWTLTYEQYFGPGTRLTVT.

The gene calls are TRBV4-1 and TRBJ1-1; TRBD1 aligns across 8 bases. The ends lost 3 bases at V and 1 base at J; junction bases unmatched: 4. This CDR3 spans 15 amino acids. The germline gives CDR1 MGHRA, CDR2 YSYEKL. The CDR3 DNA reads as TGCGCCAGCAGCCATATGGGACAGGCGAACACTGAAGCTTTCTTT. Protein: CASSHMGQANTEAFF.

V and J are TRBV7-2 and TRBJ2-5, with D tentatively TRBD1 (5 bases). The V end lost 8 bases, the J end lost 11 bases, and 12 bases lay between the germline ends. Germline values: CDR1 SGHTA, CDR2 FQGNSA. This CDR3 has 10 amino acids. CDR3 amino acids: CASGDSGQYF. CDR3 DNA sequence: TGTGCCAGCGGTGACAGTGGTCAGTACTTC.

In regard to this clone: The sample holds other DNA sequences that translate to the same CDR3. The chain has TRBV7-2 and TRBJ2-7, with 12 bases identical to TRBD2. The CDR3 totals 16 residues. Germline V gives CDR1 SGHTA, CDR2 FQGNSA. The V and J ends lost 2 bases and 0 bases, in that order; junction bases with no gene match: 2. The CDR3 DNA follows: TGTGCCAGCAGCTTACTAGCGGGAGGGCCCTCCTACGAGCAGTACTTC. This codes for CASSLLAGGPSYEQYF. Drawing the rest from reference TRBV7-2 and TRBJ2-7, the complete variable domain is GAGVSQSPSNKVTEKGKDVELRCDPISGHTALYWYRQSLGQGLEFLIYFQGNSAPDKSGLPSDRFSAERTGGSVSTLTIQRTQQEDSAVYLCASSLLAGGPSYEQYFGPGTRLTVT.

The chain is built from TRBV13 and TRBJ2-7; 8 bases are a match to TRBD1. V lost 6 bases to trimming and J lost 3 bases; unmatched junction nucleotides: 4. The length of the CDR3 is 13 residues. CDR1 and CDR2 from the germline V gene are PRHDT and FYEKMQ (reference sequence). The CDR3 sequence is CASRAGGDYEQYF. CDR3 sequence (DNA): TGTGCCAGCAGGGCAGGGGGCGACTACGAGCAGTACTTC.

The chain recombines TRBV6-5 with TRBJ2-7; the D is unclear. CDR1 is MNHEY and CDR2 is SVGAGI in the germline V gene. This CDR3 comprises 15 residues. V lost 2 bases and J 2 bases, leaving 13 bases between the germline ends. The CDR3 sequence is CASSYRPEGPYEQYF. The CDR3 nucleotides are TGTGCCAGCAGTTACCGGCCTGAAGGCCCCTACGAGCAGTACTTC.

The V gene is TRBV5-6, the J gene TRBJ2-1; D unclear. The CDR3 consists of 13 residues. V was cut by 4 bases and J by 7 bases, with 12 bases left in between. Germline lookup yields CDR1 SGHDT and CDR2 YYEEEE. The CDR3 is CASSPPTVNEQFF. The CDR3 DNA reads as TGTGCCAGCAGCCCTCCTACCGTGAATGAGCAGTTCTTC. Filled out from reference TRBV5-6 and TRBJ2-1, the complete variable domain reads DAGVTQSPTHLIKTRGQQVTLRCSPKSGHDTVSWYQQALGQGPQFIFQYYEEEERQRGNFPDRFSGHQFPNYSSELNVNALLLGDSALYLCASSPPTVNEQFFGPGTRLTVL.

The rearrangement uses TRBV19 and TRBJ2-1; D is unresolved. Germline V gene data show CDR1 as LNHDA and CDR2 as SQIVND (reference sequence). V lost 4 bases and J lost 0, with 16 bases in between. The CDR3 has 17 amino acids. In DNA, the CDR3 is TGTGCCAGTAGTACATCCCCGGACGCGAGCTCCTACAATGAGCAGTTCTTC. This encodes CASSTSPDASSYNEQFF.

This clone was found once. The rearrangement uses TRBV14 and TRBJ2-7; maybe TRBD2 (5 bases). The V gene's germline CDR1 is SGHDN and CDR2 FVKESK. V was cut by 3 bases and J by 3 bases, with 15 bases left in between. The CDR3 totals 15 residues. CDR3 region: CASSQEYGRGYEQYF. The CDR3 nucleotides are TGTGCCAGCAGCCAGGAATATGGGAGAGGCTACGAGCAGTACTTC.